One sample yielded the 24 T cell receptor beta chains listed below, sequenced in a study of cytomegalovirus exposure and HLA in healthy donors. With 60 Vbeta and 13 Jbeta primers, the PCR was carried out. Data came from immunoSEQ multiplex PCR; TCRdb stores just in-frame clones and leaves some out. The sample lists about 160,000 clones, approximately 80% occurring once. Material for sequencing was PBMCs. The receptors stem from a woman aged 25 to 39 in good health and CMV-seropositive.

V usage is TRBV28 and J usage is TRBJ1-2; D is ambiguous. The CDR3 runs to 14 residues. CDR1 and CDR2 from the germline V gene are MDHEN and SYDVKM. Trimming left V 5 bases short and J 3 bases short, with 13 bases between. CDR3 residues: CASSVSGVYYGYTF. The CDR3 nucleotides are TGTGCCAGCAGTGTCTCGGGAGTCTACTATGGCTACACCTTC.

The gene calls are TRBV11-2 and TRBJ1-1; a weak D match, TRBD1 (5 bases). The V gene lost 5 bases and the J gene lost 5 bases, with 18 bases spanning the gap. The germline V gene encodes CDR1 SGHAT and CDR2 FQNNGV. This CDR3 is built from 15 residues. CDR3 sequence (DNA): TGTGCCAGCAGCACGGGGAGGGGAATCCGAACTGAAGCTTTCTTT. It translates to CASSTGRGIRTEAFF.

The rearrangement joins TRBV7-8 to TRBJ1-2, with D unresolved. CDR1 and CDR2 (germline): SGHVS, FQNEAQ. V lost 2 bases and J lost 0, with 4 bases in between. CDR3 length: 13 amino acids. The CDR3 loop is CASSLTANYGYTF. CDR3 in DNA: TGTGCCAGCAGCTTAACTGCTAACTATGGCTACACCTTC.

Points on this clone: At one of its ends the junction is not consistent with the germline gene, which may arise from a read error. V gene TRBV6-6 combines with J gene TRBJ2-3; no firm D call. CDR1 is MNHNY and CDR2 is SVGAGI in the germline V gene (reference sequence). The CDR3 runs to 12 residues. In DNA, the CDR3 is TGTGCCAGCACCCCCGGGTCAGAAACGCAGTATTTT. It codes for CASTPGSETQYF.

The CDR3 reads CAISEGQAKNIQYF. The CDR3 nucleotides read TGTGCCATCAGTGAGGGACAGGCCAAAAACATTCAGTACTTC. The chain is built from TRBV10-3 and TRBJ2-4; possible D gene TRBD1, 6 bases. This CDR3 comprises 14 residues. Trimming cost V 2 bases and J 1 base, with 6 bases left between them. Germline CDR1 is ENHRY and CDR2 is SYGVKD.

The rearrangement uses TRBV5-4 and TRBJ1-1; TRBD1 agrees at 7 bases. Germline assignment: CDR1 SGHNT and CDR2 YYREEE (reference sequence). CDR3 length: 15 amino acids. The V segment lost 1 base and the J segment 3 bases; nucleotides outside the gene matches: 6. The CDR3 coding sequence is TGTGCCAGCAGCTTGAAGAGACAGGGAGACACTGAAGCTTTCTTT. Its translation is CASSLKRQGDTEAFF.

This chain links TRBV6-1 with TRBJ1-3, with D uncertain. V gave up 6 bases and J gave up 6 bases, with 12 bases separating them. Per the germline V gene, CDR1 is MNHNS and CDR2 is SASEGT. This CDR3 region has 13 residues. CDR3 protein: CASSSSRANTIYF. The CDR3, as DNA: TGTGCCAGCAGCTCCTCGAGGGCAAACACCATATATTTT.

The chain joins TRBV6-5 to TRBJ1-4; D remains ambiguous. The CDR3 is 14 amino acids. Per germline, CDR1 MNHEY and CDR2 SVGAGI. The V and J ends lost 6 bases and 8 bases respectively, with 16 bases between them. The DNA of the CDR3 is TGTGCCAGCAGCTTCGGAGGGCTCGGGGAAAAACTGTTTTTT. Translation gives CASSFGGLGEKLFF.

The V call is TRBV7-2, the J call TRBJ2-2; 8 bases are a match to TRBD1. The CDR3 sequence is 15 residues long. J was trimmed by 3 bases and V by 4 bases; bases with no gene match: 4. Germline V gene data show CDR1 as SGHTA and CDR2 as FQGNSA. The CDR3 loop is CASSSRQGYTGELFF. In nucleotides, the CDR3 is TGTGCCAGCAGCTCGAGACAGGGGTACACCGGGGAGCTGTTTTTT.

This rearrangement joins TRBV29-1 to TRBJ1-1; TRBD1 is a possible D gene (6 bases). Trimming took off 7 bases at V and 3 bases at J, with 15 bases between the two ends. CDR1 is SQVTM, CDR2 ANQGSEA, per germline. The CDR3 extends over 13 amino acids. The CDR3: CSAEMDRYTEAFF. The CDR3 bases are TGCAGCGCCGAAATGGACAGATACACTGAAGCTTTCTTT.

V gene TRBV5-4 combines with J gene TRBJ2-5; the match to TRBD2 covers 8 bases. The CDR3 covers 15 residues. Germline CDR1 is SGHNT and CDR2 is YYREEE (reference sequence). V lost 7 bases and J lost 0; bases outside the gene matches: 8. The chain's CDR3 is CASSGGGRYQETQYF. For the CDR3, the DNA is TGTGCCAGCTCCGGCGGCGGGAGGTACCAAGAGACCCAGTACTTC.

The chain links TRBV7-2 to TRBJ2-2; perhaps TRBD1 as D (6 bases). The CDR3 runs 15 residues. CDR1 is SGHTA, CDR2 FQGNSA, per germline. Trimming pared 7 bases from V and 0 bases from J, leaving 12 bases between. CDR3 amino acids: CASTYRGSNTGELFF. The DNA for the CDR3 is TGTGCCAGCACCTATAGGGGGTCGAACACCGGGGAGCTGTTTTTT.

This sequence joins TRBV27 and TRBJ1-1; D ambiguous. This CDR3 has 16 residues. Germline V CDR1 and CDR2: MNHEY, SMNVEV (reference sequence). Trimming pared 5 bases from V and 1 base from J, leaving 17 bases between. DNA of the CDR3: TGTGCCAGCAGTGCTTACCGACTGAGACCGAACACTGAAGCTTTCTTT. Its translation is CASSAYRLRPNTEAFF.

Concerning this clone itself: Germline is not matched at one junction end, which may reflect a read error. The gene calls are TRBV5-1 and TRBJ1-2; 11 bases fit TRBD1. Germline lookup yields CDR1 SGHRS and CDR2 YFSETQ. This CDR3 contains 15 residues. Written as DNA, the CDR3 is TGCGCCCGCAGCTTGAGGGACAGGGGGTTTGATGGCTACACCTTC. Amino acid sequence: CARSLRDRGFDGYTF.

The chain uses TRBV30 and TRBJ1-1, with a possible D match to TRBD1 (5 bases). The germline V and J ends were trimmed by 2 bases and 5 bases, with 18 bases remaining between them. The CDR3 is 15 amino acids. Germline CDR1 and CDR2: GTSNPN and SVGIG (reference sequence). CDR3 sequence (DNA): TGTGCCTGGAGTCCCTTCGGAAGGGGTGGTACTGAAGCTTTCTTT. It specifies CAWSPFGRGGTEAFF.

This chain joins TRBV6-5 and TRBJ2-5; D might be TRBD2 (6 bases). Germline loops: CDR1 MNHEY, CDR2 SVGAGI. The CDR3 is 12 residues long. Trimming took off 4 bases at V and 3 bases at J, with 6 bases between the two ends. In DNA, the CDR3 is TGTGCCAGCAGTTTAGCGGAAGAGACCCAGTACTTC. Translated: CASSLAEETQYF.

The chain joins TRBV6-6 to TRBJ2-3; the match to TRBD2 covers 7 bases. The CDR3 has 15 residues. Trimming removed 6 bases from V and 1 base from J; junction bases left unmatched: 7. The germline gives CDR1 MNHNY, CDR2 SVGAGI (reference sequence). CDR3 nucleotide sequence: TGTGCCAGCAGGCCGGGGGGTAGGGGCACAGATACGCAGTATTTT. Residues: CASRPGGRGTDTQYF.

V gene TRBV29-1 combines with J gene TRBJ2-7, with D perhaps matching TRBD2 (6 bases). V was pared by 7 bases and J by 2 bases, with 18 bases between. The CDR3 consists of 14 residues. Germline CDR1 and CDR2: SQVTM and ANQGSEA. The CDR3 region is CSAPEGAGPYEQYF. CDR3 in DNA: TGCAGCGCCCCGGAGGGTGCGGGTCCCTACGAGCAGTACTTC.

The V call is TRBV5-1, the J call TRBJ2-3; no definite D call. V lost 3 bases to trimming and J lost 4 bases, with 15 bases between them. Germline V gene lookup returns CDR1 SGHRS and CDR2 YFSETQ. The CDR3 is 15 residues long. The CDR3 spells CASSSGYSGADTQYF. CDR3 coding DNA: TGCGCCAGCAGCTCAGGCTATAGTGGCGCAGATACGCAGTATTTT. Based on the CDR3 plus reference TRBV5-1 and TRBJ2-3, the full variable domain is KAGVTQTPRYLIKTRGQQVTLSCSPISGHRSVSWYQQTPGQGLQFLFEYFSETQRNKGNFPGRFSGRQFSNSRSEMNVSTLELGDSALYLCASSSGYSGADTQYFGPGTRLTVL.

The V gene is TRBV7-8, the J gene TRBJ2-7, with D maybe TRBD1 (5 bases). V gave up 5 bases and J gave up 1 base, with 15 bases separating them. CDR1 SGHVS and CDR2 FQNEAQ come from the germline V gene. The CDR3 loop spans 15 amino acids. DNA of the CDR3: TGTGCCAGCAGCCAAGACAGCGACGCATCCTACGAGCAGTACTTC. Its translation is CASSQDSDASYEQYF.

CDR3 sequence reads: CASSPDRNNYGYTF. In DNA form, the CDR3 reads TGCGCCAGCAGCCCGGACAGGAATAACTATGGCTACACCTTC. The chain uses TRBV5-1 and TRBJ1-2; 7 bases match TRBD1. The CDR3 sequence is 14 residues long. Per germline, CDR1 SGHRS and CDR2 YFSETQ. V trimming: 4 bases; J trimming: 1 base; junction bases outside the gene matches: 4.

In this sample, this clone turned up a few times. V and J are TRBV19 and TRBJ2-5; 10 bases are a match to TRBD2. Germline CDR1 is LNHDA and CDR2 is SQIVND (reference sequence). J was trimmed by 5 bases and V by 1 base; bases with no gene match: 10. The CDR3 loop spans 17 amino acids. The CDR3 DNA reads TGTGCCAGTAGTATAGGCCTTATAGCGGGGGGTCGGGAGACCCAGTACTTC. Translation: CASSIGLIAGGRETQYF.

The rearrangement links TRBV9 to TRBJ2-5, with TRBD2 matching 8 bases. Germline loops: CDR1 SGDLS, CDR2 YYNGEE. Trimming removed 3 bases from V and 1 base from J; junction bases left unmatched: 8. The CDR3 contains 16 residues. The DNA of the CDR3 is TGTGCCAGCAGCGCGGGAGGGGGTCTCGGCCAAGAGACCCAGTACTTC. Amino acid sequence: CASSAGGGLGQETQYF.

The chain's CDR3 is CASGDSGANVLTF. The CDR3 coding sequence is TGCGCCAGCGGAGACTCTGGGGCCAACGTCCTGACTTTC. The chain combines TRBV5-1 with TRBJ2-6; D gene uncertain. The germline CDR1 and CDR2 sequences are SGHRS and YFSETQ. The CDR3 extends over 13 amino acids. Trimming shortened V by 7 bases and J by 0 bases, and 5 bases separated the two germline ends.